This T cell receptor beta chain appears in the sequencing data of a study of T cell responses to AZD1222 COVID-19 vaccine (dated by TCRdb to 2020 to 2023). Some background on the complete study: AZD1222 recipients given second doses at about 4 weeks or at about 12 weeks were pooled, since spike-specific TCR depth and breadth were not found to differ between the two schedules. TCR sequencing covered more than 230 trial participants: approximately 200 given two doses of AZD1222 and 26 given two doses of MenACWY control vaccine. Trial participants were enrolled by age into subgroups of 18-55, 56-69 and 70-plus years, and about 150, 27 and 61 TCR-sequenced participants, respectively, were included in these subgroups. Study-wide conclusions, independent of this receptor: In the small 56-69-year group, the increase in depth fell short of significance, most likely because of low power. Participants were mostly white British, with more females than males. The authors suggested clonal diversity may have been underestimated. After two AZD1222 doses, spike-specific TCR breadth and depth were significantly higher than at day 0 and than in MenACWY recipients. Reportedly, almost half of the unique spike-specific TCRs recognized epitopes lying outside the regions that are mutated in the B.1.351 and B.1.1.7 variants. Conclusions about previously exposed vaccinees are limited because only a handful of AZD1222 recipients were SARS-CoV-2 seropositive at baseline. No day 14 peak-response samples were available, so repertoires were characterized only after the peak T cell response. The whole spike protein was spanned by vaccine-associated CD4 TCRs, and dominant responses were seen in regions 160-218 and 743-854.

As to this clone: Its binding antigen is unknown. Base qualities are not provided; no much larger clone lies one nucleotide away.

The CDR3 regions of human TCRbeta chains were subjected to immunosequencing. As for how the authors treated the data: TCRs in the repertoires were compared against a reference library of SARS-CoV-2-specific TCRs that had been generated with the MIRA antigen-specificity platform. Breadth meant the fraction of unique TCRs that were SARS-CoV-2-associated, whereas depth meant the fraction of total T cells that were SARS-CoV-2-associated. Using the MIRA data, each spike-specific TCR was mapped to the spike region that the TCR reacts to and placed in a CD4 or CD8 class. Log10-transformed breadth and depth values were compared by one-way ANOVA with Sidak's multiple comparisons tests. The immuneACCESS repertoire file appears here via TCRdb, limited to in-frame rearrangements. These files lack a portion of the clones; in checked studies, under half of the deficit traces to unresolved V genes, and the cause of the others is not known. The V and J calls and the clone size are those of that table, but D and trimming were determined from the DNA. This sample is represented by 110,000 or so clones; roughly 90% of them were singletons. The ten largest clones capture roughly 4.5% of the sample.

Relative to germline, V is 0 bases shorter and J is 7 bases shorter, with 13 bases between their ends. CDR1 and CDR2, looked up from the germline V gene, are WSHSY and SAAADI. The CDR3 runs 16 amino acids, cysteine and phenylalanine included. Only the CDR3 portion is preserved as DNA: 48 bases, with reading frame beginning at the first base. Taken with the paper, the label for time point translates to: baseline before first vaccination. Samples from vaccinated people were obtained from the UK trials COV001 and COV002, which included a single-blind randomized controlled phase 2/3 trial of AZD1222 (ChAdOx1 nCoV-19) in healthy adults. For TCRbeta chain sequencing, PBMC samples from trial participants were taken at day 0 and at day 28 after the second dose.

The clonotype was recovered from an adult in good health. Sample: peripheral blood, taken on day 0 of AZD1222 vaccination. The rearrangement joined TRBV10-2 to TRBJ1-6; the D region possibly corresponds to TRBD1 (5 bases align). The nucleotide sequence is TGCGCCAGCAGTGAGTCGAGGTCCGGGGGAAATTCACCCCTCCACTTT. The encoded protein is CASSESRSGGNSPLHF.